This is a list of T cell receptor beta chains from one sample in a study of OX40 agonist ivuxolimab in advanced cancers. Data came from immunoSEQ multiplex PCR; TCRdb stores just in-frame clones and leaves some out. In the table there are more than 65,000 clones, roughly 90% of which are singletons. This material consisted of CD4+ or CD8+ T cells sorted from blood, taken in a trial of the OX40 agonist ivuxolimab. The origin of the receptors is an adult with an advanced solid tumor such as melanoma, head and neck, liver or kidney cancer. Both conserved end residues are part of each CDR3. Fields, in order: D gene, J gene, V gene, clone size, CDR3 protein, CDR3 DNA. A D gene is named only where the DNA matches it firmly. The size of a clone is reported for some rows only, either as once, few or many, or as a class for expanded clones.

D: TRBD1
J: TRBJ1-1
V: TRBV18
size: .
CDR3: CASSPPGSTGGTEAFF
DNA: TGTGCCAGCTCACCACCGGGGTCAACAGGGGGCACTGAAGCTTTCTTT

D: .
J: TRBJ2-5
V: TRBV6-5
size: once
CDR3: CASIMTTGETQYF
DNA: TGTGCCAGTATCATGACCACGGGAGAGACCCAGTACTTC

D: .
J: TRBJ2-1
V: TRBV10-1
size: .
CDR3: CASRGDTHRSYNEQFF
DNA: TGCGCCAGCAGGGGGGACACCCATCGATCCTACAATGAGCAGTTCTTC

D: .
J: TRBJ2-5
V: TRBV19
size: .
CDR3: CASTPTTWSQETQYF
DNA: TGTGCCAGTACCCCCACAACATGGTCCCAAGAGACCCAGTACTTC

D: .
J: TRBJ1-1
V: TRBV11-3
size: .
CDR3: CASSPNEGTEAFF
DNA: TGTGCCAGCAGCCCAAATGAGGGGACTGAAGCTTTCTTT

D: TRBD2
J: TRBJ2-1
V: TRBV10-1
size: .
CDR3: CASNLTSGRSGNEQFF
DNA: TGCGCCAGCAACCTGACTAGCGGGAGATCTGGCAATGAGCAGTTCTTC

D: TRBD1
J: TRBJ1-6
V: TRBV2
size: .
CDR3: CASSKQGATDSPLHF
DNA: TGTGCCAGCAGCAAACAGGGGGCGACGGATTCACCCCTCCACTTT

D: .
J: TRBJ2-2
V: TRBV10-3
size: .
CDR3: CAISIQQNTGELFF
DNA: TGTGCCATCAGTATACAGCAGAACACCGGGGAGCTGTTTTTT

D: .
J: TRBJ2-5
V: TRBV18
size: .
CDR3: CASSTAGYSYMTQYF
DNA: TGTGCCAGCTCAACCGCCGGCTACTCCTACATGACCCAGTACTTC

D: .
J: TRBJ2-7
V: TRBV6-5
size: .
CDR3: CASSYSAGGYEQYF
DNA: TGTGCCAGCAGTTACTCGGCAGGGGGGTACGAGCAGTACTTC

D: .
J: TRBJ2-5
V: TRBV5-5
size: .
CDR3: CASSFPHQETQYF
DNA: TGTGCCAGCAGCTTCCCCCACCAAGAGACCCAGTACTTC

D: .
J: TRBJ1-2
V: TRBV6-5
size: .
CDR3: CASSYSNGGYTF
DNA: TGTGCCAGCAGTTACTCGAACGGCGGCTACACCTTC

D: .
J: TRBJ2-5
V: TRBV18
size: once
CDR3: CASSPPPGDQETQYF
DNA: TGTGCCAGCTCACCACCCCCAGGGGACCAAGAGACCCAGTACTTC

D: TRBD2
J: TRBJ2-7
V: TRBV23-1
size: .
CDR3: CASSQRGLAGSLTYEQYF
DNA: TGCGCCAGCAGTCAAAGGGGACTAGCGGGAAGTTTAACCTACGAGCAGTACTTC

D: TRBD2
J: TRBJ2-5
V: TRBV2
size: .
CDR3: CASKRTSGGETQYF
DNA: TGTGCCAGCAAAAGGACTAGCGGCGGGGAGACCCAGTACTTC

D: .
J: TRBJ2-7
V: TRBV5-3
size: .
CDR3: CARSLSSPGTTYEQYF
DNA: TGTGCCAGAAGCTTGTCCTCACCCGGCACCACCTACGAGCAGTACTTC

D: .
J: TRBJ1-3
V: TRBV5-6
size: .
CDR3: CASNGNSGNTIYF
DNA: TGTGCCAGCAACGGCAACTCTGGAAACACCATATATTTT

D: .
J: TRBJ2-2
V: TRBV9
size: .
CDR3: CASSVVTNTGELFF
DNA: TGTGCCAGCAGCGTAGTAACTAACACCGGGGAGCTGTTTTTT

D: .
J: TRBJ2-1
V: TRBV10-3
size: .
CDR3: CAISESTGTKYNEQFF
DNA: TGTGCCATCAGTGAGTCGACAGGGACTAAATACAATGAGCAGTTCTTC

D: TRBD2
J: TRBJ2-1
V: TRBV19
size: few
CDR3: CASSPPPSGGYNEQFF
DNA: TGTGCCAGTAGTCCCCCTCCTAGCGGAGGTTACAATGAGCAGTTCTTC

D: .
J: TRBJ1-4
V: TRBV19
size: few
CDR3: CASSMDGREKLFF
DNA: TGTGCCAGTAGTATGGACGGAAGGGAAAAACTGTTTTTT

D: .
J: TRBJ1-5
V: TRBV7-2
size: once
CDR3: CASSSQGYSNQPQHF
DNA: TGTGCCAGCAGCTCTCAGGGGTATAGCAATCAGCCCCAGCATTTT

D: .
J: TRBJ2-2
V: TRBV10-1
size: .
CDR3: CASSRGGARTGELFF
DNA: TGCGCCAGCAGCCGTGGAGGGGCGAGGACCGGGGAGCTGTTTTTT

D: TRBD2
J: TRBJ2-2
V: TRBV5-4
size: .
CDR3: CASGPVVAGGTGELFF
DNA: TGTGCCAGCGGGCCTGTGGTAGCGGGAGGAACCGGGGAGCTGTTTTTT

D: .
J: TRBJ2-2
V: TRBV29-1
size: .
CDR3: CSADSGFPNRGAVF
DNA: TGCAGCGCTGACAGCGGATTTCCGAACCGGGGAGCTGTTTTT

D: TRBD2
J: TRBJ2-7
V: TRBV12-5
size: .
CDR3: CASGPGLDYEQYF
DNA: TGTGCTAGTGGACCGGGACTAGACTACGAGCAGTACTTC

D: TRBD2
J: TRBJ2-5
V: TRBV5-6
size: .
CDR3: CASSAATAGRETQYF
DNA: TGTGCCAGCAGCGCGGCCACAGCGGGGCGAGAGACCCAGTACTTC

D: .
J: TRBJ2-7
V: TRBV7-2
size: .
CDR3: CASSLGTGPLAQYF
DNA: TGTGCCAGCAGCTTAGGCACAGGGCCACTGGCGCAGTACTTC